This T cell receptor beta chain was recorded in a study of T cell clonality in common variable immunodeficiency. Study-level points and caveats: Fewer TCRbeta clones were shared among CVID subjects than controls. TCRbeta clonality was increased in CVID versus healthy controls.

CDR3 size: 14 residues. Germline values: CDR1 MNHNS, CDR2 SASEGT. In its sample, this clone was seen a few times. Antigen: not known. The read terminates 3 residues before the CDR3 end, so the remaining end is supplied by the germline J gene. Sequenced by immunoSEQ multiplex PCR; TCRdb stores in-frame clones only, minus some. Listed for the sample are under 45,000 clones, none seen a single time. Sequencing was done on a sample of peripheral blood mononuclear cells. This TCR derives from a person between 18 and 75 years old in good health. The chain has TRBV6-1 and TRBJ1-2, with D possibly TRBD1 on 6 matching bases. The sequenced part of the CDR3 DNA is TGTGCCAGCAGTGTGGGCAGGGGTTCCTACGAC. As protein: CASSVGRGSYD. Given in full, the CDR3 is CASSVGRGSYDYTF.